These 9 T cell receptor beta chains originate from one sample sequenced in a study of blood T cell repertoires in COVID-19. This table comes from immunoSEQ multiplex PCR, and its TCRdb copy is limited to in-frame clones, with some not included. The table shows approximately 100,000 clones, with around 85% occurring only once. The sequencing input was peripheral blood. The source is a woman aged 55-70 years with acute or convalescent COVID-19.

The V and J genes are TRBV10-3 and TRBJ2-7, with a possible D match to TRBD1 (5 bases). Germline V CDR1 and CDR2: ENHRY, SYGVKD. V was clipped by 4 bases and J by 7 bases, with 23 bases between them. There are 16 residues in the CDR3. CDR3 sequence: CAISGTTRQRGGEQYF. CDR3 sequence (DNA): TGTGCCATCAGTGGAACCACCCGACAGAGAGGTGGGGAGCAGTACTTC.

V and J are TRBV4-3 and TRBJ2-3; 14 bases are a match to TRBD2. The CDR3 loop spans 16 amino acids. From germline, CDR1 is LGHNA and CDR2 YSLEER. Trimming at V came to 1 base and at J to 4 bases, leaving 1 base not matched to a gene. CDR3 loop: CASSQGLAGGPDTQYF. CDR3 in DNA: TGCGCCAGCAGCCAAGGACTAGCGGGGGGGCCAGATACGCAGTATTTT.

J is TRBJ1-6 and V is TRBV7-9, with TRBD1 matching 8 bases. Germline assignment: CDR1 SEHNR and CDR2 FQNEAQ (reference sequence). This CDR3 has 16 amino acids. Losses at the gene ends were 4 bases for V and 9 bases for J; bases not matched to a gene: 11. The CDR3 is CASSSLVTGGSSPLHF. CDR3 DNA sequence: TGTGCCAGCAGCTCGCTGGTCACAGGGGGGTCTTCACCCCTCCACTTT.

This clone occurred once. The V gene is TRBV25-1, the J gene TRBJ1-1; 9 bases match TRBD1. This CDR3 spans 15 amino acids. The V and J ends lost 3 bases and 1 base, in that order; junction bases with no gene match: 3. Germline CDR1 and CDR2: MGHDK and SYGVNS. The chain's CDR3 is CASSDPGQGNTEAFF. CDR3 sequence (DNA): TGTGCCAGCAGTGATCCGGGACAGGGGAACACTGAAGCTTTCTTT.

The chain links TRBV4-2 to TRBJ2-5; D is uncertain. The germline V gene has CDR1 LGHNA and CDR2 YNFKEQ. The CDR3 length is 15 residues. Trimming shortened V by 0 bases and J by 2 bases, and 10 bases separated the two germline ends. CDR3: CASSQDRVEQETQYF. As DNA, the CDR3 is TGTGCCAGCAGCCAAGATCGGGTGGAACAAGAGACCCAGTACTTC.

The V gene is TRBV7-8, the J gene TRBJ2-1; no definite D call. The length of the CDR3 is 12 residues. V lost 5 bases to trimming and J lost 5 bases, with 7 bases between them. Per germline, CDR1 SGHVS and CDR2 FQNEAQ. This CDR3 is CASSPYNNEQFF. The CDR3 DNA sequence: TGTGCCAGCAGCCCCTATAACAATGAGCAGTTCTTC.

This clone was seen a few times. The chain couples TRBV3-1 (or the pseudogene TRBV3-2) to TRBJ2-7, with D maybe TRBD2 (5 bases). The CDR3 totals 16 residues. Germline CDR1 LGHDT, CDR2 YNNKEL (reference sequence). Trimming left V 1 base short and J 0 bases short, with 13 bases between. DNA of the CDR3: TGTGCCAGCAGCCAAGCTTATCAGCGGCTCTCCTACGAGCAGTACTTC. Its translation: CASSQAYQRLSYEQYF.

This clone was counted between two and nine times. The gene calls are TRBV27 and TRBJ1-1, with D perhaps matching TRBD1 (6 bases). The CDR3 consists of 17 residues. Looked up from germline, CDR1 is MNHEY and CDR2 is SMNVEV (reference sequence). V was trimmed by 5 bases and J by 0 bases, leaving 19 bases between them. CDR3 protein: CASSPQGLPLVNTEAFF. The CDR3, as DNA: TGTGCCAGCAGTCCCCAGGGGCTTCCTTTGGTGAACACTGAAGCTTTCTTT.

The chain has TRBV7-3 and TRBJ2-1, with 7 nucleotides matching TRBD2. J gave up 8 bases and V 5 bases, and 6 bases lay outside the gene matches. Germline V CDR1 and CDR2: SGHTA, FQGTGA. The CDR3 spans 13 residues. CDR3 DNA sequence: TGTGCCAGCAGCACCGGACTAGTGGATGAGCAGTTCTTC. This gives the protein CASSTGLVDEQFF.